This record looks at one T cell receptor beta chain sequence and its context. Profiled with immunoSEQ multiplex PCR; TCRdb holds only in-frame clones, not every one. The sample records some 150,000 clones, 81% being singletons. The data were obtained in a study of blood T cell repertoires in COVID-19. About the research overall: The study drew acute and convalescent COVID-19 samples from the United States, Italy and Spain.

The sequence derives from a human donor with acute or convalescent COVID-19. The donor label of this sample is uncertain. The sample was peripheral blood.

CDR3 residues: CASSTTSSVSSYEQYF. The CDR3 DNA reads as TGTGCCAGCAGTACTACTTCGAGCGTTAGCTCCTACGAGCAGTACTTC. The chain carries TRBV6-2 or TRBV6-3 and TRBJ2-7; no definite D call. Trimming removed 5 bases from V and 0 bases from J, with 17 bases in between. Germline CDR1 reads MNHEY; CDR2 reads SVGEGT. The CDR3 consists of 16 residues.